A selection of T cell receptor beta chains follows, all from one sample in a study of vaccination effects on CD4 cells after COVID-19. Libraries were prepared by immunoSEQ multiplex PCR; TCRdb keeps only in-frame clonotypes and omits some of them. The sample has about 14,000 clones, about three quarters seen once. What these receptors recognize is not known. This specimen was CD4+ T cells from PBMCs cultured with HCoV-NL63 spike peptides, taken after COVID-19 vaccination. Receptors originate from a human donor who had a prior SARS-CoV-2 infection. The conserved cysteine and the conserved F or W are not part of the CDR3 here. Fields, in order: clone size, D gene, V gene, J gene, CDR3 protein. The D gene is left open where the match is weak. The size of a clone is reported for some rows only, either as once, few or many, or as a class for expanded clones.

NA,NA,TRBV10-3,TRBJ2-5,AISGQVGLETQY
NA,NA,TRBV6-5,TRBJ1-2,ASARQHPNYGYT
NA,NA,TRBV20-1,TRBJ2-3,SASWQGSTDTQY
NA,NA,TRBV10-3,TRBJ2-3,AISGPALHTQY
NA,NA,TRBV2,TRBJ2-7,ASGRLNEQY
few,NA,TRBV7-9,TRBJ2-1,ASSLAPRGPYNEQF
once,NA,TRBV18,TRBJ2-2,ASSRRAANTGELF
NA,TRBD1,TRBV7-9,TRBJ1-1,ASSTQTGATEAF
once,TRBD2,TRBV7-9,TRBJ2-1,ASSLRLAGPYNEQF
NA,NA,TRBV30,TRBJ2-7,AWSMVHLEQY